Included here is one T cell receptor beta chain sequence, with context. Its cognate antigen has yet to be identified. No base-level quality is on record; no much larger clone is a single base apart. The sample belongs to a study of blood T cell repertoires in COVID-19 (dated by TCRdb to about 2020). About the investigation overall: The collaborator samples originated in the United States, Italy and Spain and spanned the acute and convalescent phases of COVID-19. Samples were obtained from the ongoing ImmuneRACE study (first 160 participants) and from 1,254 subjects provided by 6 global collaborators. A de-identified subject ID, COVID-19 status, age in years and sex were almost always included in the sample metadata. Subjects who had been exposed to COVID-19, were actively infected with it, or had recovered from it provided the deeply sampled blood TCRbeta repertoires that made up the dataset. A freely available public database, intended as a resource for researchers studying the immune response to SARS-CoV-2, is where the repertoires were released. Where HLA class I and class II types were available, the types were taken from metadata supplied by the sample provider, not from assay-based typing. The material from the prospective study consisted of cDNA or gDNA derived from T cells, B-cell-depleted T cells, or PBMCs. Summary of the overall study and its limitations: How much clinical and demographic metadata was included differed by source and by participant, and the metadata was provided uncurated.

TCRbeta CDR3 regions were amplified from genomic DNA by means of the immunoSEQ Assay, a bias-controlled multiplex PCR. On the study's bioinformatics: The number of nucleated cells in each sample was estimated by amplification of reference gene primers within the assay. To quantify the absolute abundance of each unique TCRbeta CDR3 rearrangement, sequence reads were collapsed and filtered. For each sample, productive Simpson clonality was calculated as the square root of Simpson's diversity index over productive rearrangements. In TCRdb, the immuneACCESS table is reduced to in-frame sequences with V and J assigned. These tables do not hold every clone; where another copy was compared, an unresolved V gene accounts for under half, and the others remain unexplained. From that table come the V and J calls and clone size; the DNA was used to work out D and trimming. For this sample there are about 99,000 clones; around 88% appear just once. The ten biggest clones cover around 2.1% of the sample.

One collaborating source in Seattle enrolled patients while the patients were actively infected and followed the patients over time throughout the course of disease. Whole blood was collected in K2EDTA tubes by collaborating institutions according to the institutions' own protocols. For TCRbeta analysis, collaborator samples were shipped as frozen whole blood, as isolated PBMCs, or as DNA extracted from either sample type. The CDR3 measures 12 amino acids from cysteine to phenylalanine. The only DNA kept is the CDR3, 36 bases in frame from the first base. Looking up the germline V gene (reference sequence) yields CDR1 SEHNR and CDR2 FQNEAQ. A distance of 6 bases separates the germline ends of V and J, which lose 5 bases and 1 base respectively.

The sequence derives from a man between 50 and 59 years old with COVID-19, enrolled during active disease. The chain employs TRBV7-9 and TRBJ2-7, with the D gene too uncertain to name. The material sequenced was peripheral blood. The CDR3 protein: CASSPGSYEQYF. The bases read TGTGCCAGCAGCCCAGGATCCTACGAGCAGTACTTC. With the portions outside the CDR3 filled from the reference TRBV7-9 and TRBJ2-7 genes, the complete variable region becomes DTGVSQNPRHKITKRGQNVTFRCDPISEHNRLYWYRQTLGQGPEFLTYFQNEAQLEKSRLLSDRFSAERPKGSFSTLEIQRTEQGDSAMYLCASSPGSYEQYFGPGTRLTVT.